This entry concerns a single T cell receptor beta chain. This clonotype appeared many times. Its target antigen remains unknown. Nothing much larger sits one base from this clone, and base qualities are not available. T cells were expanded from blood mononuclear cells for 2 to 3 days using either anti-CD3 antibody OKT3 or CD3/CD28 Dynabeads. Expanded T cells were maintained in RPMI 1640 supplemented with approximately 10% fetal bovine serum, recombinant human IL-2 (about 100 IU/ml) and IL-7 (about 5 ng/ml). Each coculture mixed about 50,000 target cells and about 50,000 normal T cells with bispecific antibody in about 100 ul and was incubated at 37 degrees C for approximately 17 hours. Each bispecific antibody was composed of two single-chain variable fragments, which were expressed in a single-chain diabody format with a His tag. Effector T cells were obtained from healthy human donors, and peripheral blood mononuclear cells were isolated from leukapheresis samples by Ficoll density gradient centrifugation.

The data were obtained in a study of beta chain bispecific antibodies for T cell cancers (dated by TCRdb to 2020 to 2023). Study-level background: Healthy donor T cells were cocultured with T cell leukemia lines and bispecific antibodies, and TRBV sequencing of the surviving cells was then used to measure how much each TRBV family was depleted. Surface TRBV12 (TRBV12-3) was expressed by Jurkat cells, and surface TRBV5-5 was expressed by HPB-ALL cells. Results and caveats for the whole study, not just this receptor: Every sequenced sample contained a mix of leukemia cell line cells and normal T cells, and most targeted TRBV signal came from the leukemia cells rather than from the normal T cells. Cross-reactivity of the anti-TRBV5-5 antibody with TRBV5-6 was attributed to high sequence similarity between the two genes.

Cut back by 6 bases and 0 bases, the V and J ends lie 15 bases apart. CDR1 and CDR2, looked up from the germline V gene, are SGHAT and FQNNGV. Counted from cysteine to phenylalanine, this CDR3 has 16 amino acids. Only the CDR3 part of the read is kept: 48 bases, read in frame from the first base. The libraries included unique molecular identifier barcodes, and the barcodes were used to quantify clonotypes. Qiagen AllPrep DNA/RNA Micro kits were used to isolate total RNA, and an Agilent TapeStation was used to check RNA quality. TCR beta libraries were built by 5' RACE: cDNA synthesis followed by two PCR steps using TCR beta constant-region gene-specific primers. Sequencing of the TCR beta libraries was done on an Illumina MiSeq platform. From the authors' description of their analysis: MIGEC, MiXCR and VDJtools were used to process the reads. The frequency of each clonotype was calculated as the fraction of all unique molecular identifiers in the sample that belonged to that clonotype. Nonfunctional TRBV genes listed as pseudogenes or open reading frames in IMGT, such as TRBV1, TRBV12-1 and TRBV21, were excluded. The raw public reads went through TCRdb reprocessing: fastp at Q25, MiXCR clone calling, in-frame beta chains kept. One record per CDR3 amino acid sequence lists the most common genes and DNA. TCRdb, not the authors, supplied the V and J calls. This sample comprises about 15,000 distinct CDR3 sequences, roughly 2.1% of them detected only once. About 7% of the sample goes to the ten largest clones.

The receptor's source is a human donor in good health. Some clones in this sample may be carry-over from other donors' samples. Recombination linked TRBV11-2 to TRBJ2-1, with no D gene named confidently. Material for sequencing was healthy donor T cells cultured with leukemia cells. DNA sequence: TGTGCCAGCAGTGTCCGTCGTACCAGCTCCTACAATGAGCAGTTCTTC. It translates as CASSVRRTSSYNEQFF.